This T cell receptor beta chain was documented in a study of blood T cell repertoires in COVID-19. Study details: The cDNA or gDNA used as material had been derived from T cells, B-cell-depleted T cells, or PBMCs.

CDR1 is SGHRS, CDR2 YFSETQ, per germline. The ends lost 5 bases at V and 6 bases at J; junction bases unmatched: 7. The CDR3 length is 16 residues. Source study methods: For nucleated cells, counts were estimated from reference gene primer amplification. The method was immunoSEQ multiplex PCR; TCRdb's version includes in-frame clones alone and lacks a portion of them. The DNA was the basis for D and trimming; V, J and clone size are from that table. The sample lists roughly 200,000 clones, approximately 80% occurring once. This sequence joins TRBV5-1 and TRBJ2-2; TRBD2 agrees at 13 bases. The receptor was isolated from a woman in her thirties or forties with COVID-19, enrolled during active disease. Sequenced material: peripheral blood. The CDR3 DNA follows: TGCGCCAGCAGGTGGACTAGCGGGGGTCGTGCCGGGGAGCTGTTTTTT. Its protein is CASRWTSGGRAGELFF.